This T cell receptor (beta chain) was sequenced during a study of radiotherapy plus CTLA-4 blockade in lung cancer. Whole-study results and caveats: Response was reportedly best predicted by early blood T cell clone dynamics, with interferon-beta. Blood saw expansion of tumor-derived TCR clones after radiotherapy plus ipilimumab.

The germline V gene encodes CDR1 MNHEY and CDR2 SVGAGI. This CDR3 contains 13 residues. V lost 6 bases and J lost 2; bases outside the gene matches: 3. Here immunoSEQ multiplex PCR was the method, and the copy in TCRdb shows in-frame clones only, minus some. The data contain about 66,000 clones, around four fifths of them singletons. Notes on this clone: Its target is not known.

The receptor was isolated from a human donor with non-small cell lung cancer who had a partial response to radiotherapy plus ipilimumab. The sequencing here drew on peripheral blood, taken from a patient treated with radiotherapy plus ipilimumab. The chain is built from TRBV6-5 and TRBJ1-2; TRBD1 aligns across 7 bases. The CDR3 sequence is CASSPTGNYGYTF. Here the CDR3 DNA reads TGTGCCAGCAGCCCGACAGGGAACTATGGCTACACCTTC.